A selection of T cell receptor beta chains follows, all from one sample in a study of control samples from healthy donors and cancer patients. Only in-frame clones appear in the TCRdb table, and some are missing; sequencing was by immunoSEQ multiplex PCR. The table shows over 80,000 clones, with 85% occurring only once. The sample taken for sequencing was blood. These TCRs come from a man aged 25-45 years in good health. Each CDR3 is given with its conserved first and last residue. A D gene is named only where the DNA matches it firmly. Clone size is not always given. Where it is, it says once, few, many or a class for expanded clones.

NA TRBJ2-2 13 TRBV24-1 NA CATQNPLTGELFF TGTGCCACCCAAAATCCCCTAACCGGGGAGCTGTTTTTT
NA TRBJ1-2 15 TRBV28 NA CASSFLYRVNYGYTF TGTGCCAGCAGTTTCTTGTACAGGGTAAACTATGGCTACACCTTC
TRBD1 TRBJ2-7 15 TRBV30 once CAWSKTGGGFYEQYF TGTGCCTGGAGTAAGACAGGGGGCGGCTTCTACGAGCAGTACTTC
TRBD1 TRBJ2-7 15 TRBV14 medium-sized CASSPGRQGGSEQYF TGTGCCAGCAGCCCGGGGAGACAGGGGGGGAGCGAGCAGTACTTC
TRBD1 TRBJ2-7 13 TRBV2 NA CASSTGGDYEQYF TGTGCCAGCAGTACAGGGGGTGACTACGAGCAGTACTTC
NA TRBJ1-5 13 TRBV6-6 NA CASRREGWQPQHF TGTGCCAGCCGCAGAGAGGGATGGCAGCCCCAGCATTTT
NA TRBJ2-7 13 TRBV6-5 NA CASAVTSSYEQYF TGTGCCAGCGCCGTGACATCCTCCTACGAGCAGTACTTC
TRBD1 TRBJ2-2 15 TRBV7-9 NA CASSLAGQGTGELFF TGTGCCAGCAGCTTAGCGGGACAGGGGACCGGGGAGCTGTTTTTT
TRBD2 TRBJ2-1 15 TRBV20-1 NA CSASKSGGTYNEQFF TGCAGTGCTAGTAAATCGGGGGGAACCTACAATGAGCAGTTCTTC
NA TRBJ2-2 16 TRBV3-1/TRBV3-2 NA CASSQRAGGTTGELFF TGTGCCAGCAGCCAAAGGGCCGGGGGAACCACCGGGGAGCTGTTTTTT
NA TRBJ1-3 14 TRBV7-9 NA CASSSQRIGNTIYF TGTGCCAGCAGCTCGCAGAGGATAGGAAACACCATATATTTT
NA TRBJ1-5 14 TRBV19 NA CASSLRQGNQPQHF TGTGCCAGTAGTCTGAGACAGGGCAATCAGCCCCAGCATTTT
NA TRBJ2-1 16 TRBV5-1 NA CASSLAPSGAPNEQFF TGCGCCAGCAGCTTGGCCCCATCGGGGGCGCCAAATGAGCAGTTCTTC
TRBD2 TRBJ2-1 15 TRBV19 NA CASSTSGGPHNEQFF TGTGCCAGTAGTACTAGCGGGGGGCCCCACAATGAGCAGTTCTTC
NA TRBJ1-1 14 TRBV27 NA CASIKKGLGTEAFF TGTGCCAGCATAAAGAAGGGTTTGGGGACTGAAGCTTTCTTT
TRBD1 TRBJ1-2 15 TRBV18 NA CASSPATGGNYGYTF TGTGCCAGCTCACCAGCTACAGGGGGCAACTATGGCTACACCTTC
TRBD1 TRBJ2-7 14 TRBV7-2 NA CASSRTGTAHEQYF TGTGCCAGCAGCCGGACAGGGACGGCCCACGAGCAGTACTTC
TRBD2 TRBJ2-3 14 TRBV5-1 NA CASSRGGAKDTQYF TGCGCCAGCAGCCGCGGGGGGGCCAAAGATACGCAGTATTTT
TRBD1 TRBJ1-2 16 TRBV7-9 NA CASSPTRDRVNYGYTF TGTGCCAGCAGCCCGACCCGGGACAGGGTTAACTATGGCTACACCTTC
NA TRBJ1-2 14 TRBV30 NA CAWSVRDFNYGYTF TGTGCCTGGAGTGTACGGGACTTTAACTATGGCTACACCTTC
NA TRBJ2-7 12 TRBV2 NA CASILEQGEQYF TGTGCCAGCATTCTAGAACAGGGCGAGCAGTACTTC
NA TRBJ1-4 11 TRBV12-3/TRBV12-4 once CASSTAEKLFF TGTGCCAGCAGCACGGCTGAAAAACTGTTTTTT
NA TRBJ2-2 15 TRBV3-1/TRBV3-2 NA CASSLWNTNTGELFF TGTGCCAGCAGCCTCTGGAACACGAACACCGGGGAGCTGTTTTTT
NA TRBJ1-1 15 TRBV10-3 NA CAISEEKFGNTEAFF TGTGCCATCAGTGAGGAAAAATTTGGGAACACTGAAGCTTTCTTT
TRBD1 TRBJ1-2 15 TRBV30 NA CAWSVAARGNYGYTF TGTGCCTGGAGTGTAGCGGCCAGGGGGAACTATGGCTACACCTTC
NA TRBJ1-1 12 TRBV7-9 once CASNRLNTEAFF TGTGCCAGCAACAGATTGAACACTGAAGCTTTCTTT
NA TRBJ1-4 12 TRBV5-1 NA CASSHPGEKLFF TGCGCCAGCAGCCACCCGGGGGAAAAACTGTTTTTT